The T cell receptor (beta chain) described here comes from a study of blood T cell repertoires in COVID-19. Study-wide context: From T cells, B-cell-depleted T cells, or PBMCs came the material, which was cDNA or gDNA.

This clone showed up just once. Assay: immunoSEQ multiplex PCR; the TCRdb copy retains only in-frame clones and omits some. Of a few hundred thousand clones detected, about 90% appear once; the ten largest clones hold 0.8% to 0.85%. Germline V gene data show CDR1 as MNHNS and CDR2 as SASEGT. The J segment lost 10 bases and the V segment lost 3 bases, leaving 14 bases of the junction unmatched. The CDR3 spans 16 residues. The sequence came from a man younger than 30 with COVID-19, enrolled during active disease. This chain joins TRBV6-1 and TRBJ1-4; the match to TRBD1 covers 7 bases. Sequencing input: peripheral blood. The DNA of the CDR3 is TGTGCCAGCAGTGAGGGACAGTATAACACTGTGCGAAAACTGTTTTTT. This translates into CASSEGQYNTVRKLFF.